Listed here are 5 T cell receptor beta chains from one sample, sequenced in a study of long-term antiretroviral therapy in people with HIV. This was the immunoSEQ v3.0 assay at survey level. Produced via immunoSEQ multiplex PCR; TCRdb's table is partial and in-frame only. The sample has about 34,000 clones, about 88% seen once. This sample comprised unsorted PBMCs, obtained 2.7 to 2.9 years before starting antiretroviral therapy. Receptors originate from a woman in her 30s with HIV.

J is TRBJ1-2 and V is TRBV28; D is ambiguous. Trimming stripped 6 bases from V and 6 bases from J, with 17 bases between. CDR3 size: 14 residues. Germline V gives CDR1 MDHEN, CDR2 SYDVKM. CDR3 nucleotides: TGTGCCAGCAGCGAAAACTATGCCGCCAATGGCTACACCTTC. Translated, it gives CASSENYAANGYTF.

The CDR3 here is CASSLLEGAGGELFF. CDR3 DNA sequence: TGCGCCAGCAGCTTGTTGGAGGGGGCTGGCGGGGAGCTGTTTTTT. V and J are TRBV5-1 and TRBJ2-2; D perhaps matches TRBD1 (7 bases). Trimming left V 1 base short and J 7 bases short, with 14 bases between. The CDR3 runs to 15 residues. Germline V lookup: CDR1 SGHRS, CDR2 YFSETQ.

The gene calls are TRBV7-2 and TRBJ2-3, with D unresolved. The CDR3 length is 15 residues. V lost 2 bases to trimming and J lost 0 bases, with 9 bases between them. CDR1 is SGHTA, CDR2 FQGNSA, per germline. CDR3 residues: CASSLMRRSTDTQYF. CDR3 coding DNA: TGTGCCAGCAGCTTAATGCGTCGGAGCACAGATACGCAGTATTTT. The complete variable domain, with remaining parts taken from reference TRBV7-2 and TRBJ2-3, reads GAGVSQSPSNKVTEKGKDVELRCDPISGHTALYWYRQSLGQGLEFLIYFQGNSAPDKSGLPSDRFSAERTGGSVSTLTIQRTQQEDSAVYLCASSLMRRSTDTQYFGPGTRLTVL.

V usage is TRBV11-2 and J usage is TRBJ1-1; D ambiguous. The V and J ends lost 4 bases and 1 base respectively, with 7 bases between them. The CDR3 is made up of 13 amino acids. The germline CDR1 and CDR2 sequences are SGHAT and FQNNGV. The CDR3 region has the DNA TGTGCCAGCAGCTCGGCGGCGAACACTGAAGCTTTCTTT. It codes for CASSSAANTEAFF.

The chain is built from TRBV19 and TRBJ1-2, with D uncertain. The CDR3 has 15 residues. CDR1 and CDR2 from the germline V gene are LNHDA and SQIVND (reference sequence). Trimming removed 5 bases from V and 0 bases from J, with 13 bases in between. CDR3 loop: CASSDEGRANYGYTF. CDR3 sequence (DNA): TGTGCCAGTAGTGACGAAGGGAGAGCTAACTATGGCTACACCTTC.